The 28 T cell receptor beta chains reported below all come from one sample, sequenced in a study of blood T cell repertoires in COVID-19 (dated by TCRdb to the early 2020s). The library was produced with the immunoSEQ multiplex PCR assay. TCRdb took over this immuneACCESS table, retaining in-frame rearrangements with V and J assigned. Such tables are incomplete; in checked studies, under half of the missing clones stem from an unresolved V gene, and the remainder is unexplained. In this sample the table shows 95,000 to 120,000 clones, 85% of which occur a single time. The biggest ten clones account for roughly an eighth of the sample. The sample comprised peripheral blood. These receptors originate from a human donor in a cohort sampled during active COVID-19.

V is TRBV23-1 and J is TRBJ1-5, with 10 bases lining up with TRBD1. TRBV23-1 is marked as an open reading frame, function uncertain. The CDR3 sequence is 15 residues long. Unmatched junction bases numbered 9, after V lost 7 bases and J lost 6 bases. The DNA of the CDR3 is TGCGCCAGCAACGACAGGGGGCGAGGGTGTCAGCCCCAGCATTTT. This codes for CASNDRGRGCQPQHF.

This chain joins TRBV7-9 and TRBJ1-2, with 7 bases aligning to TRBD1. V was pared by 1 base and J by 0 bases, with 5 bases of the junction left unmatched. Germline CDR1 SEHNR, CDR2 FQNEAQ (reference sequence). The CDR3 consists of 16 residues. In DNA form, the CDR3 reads TGTGCCAGCAGCTTAGGTGGGACAGCAGCTAACTATGGCTACACCTTC. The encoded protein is CASSLGGTAANYGYTF.

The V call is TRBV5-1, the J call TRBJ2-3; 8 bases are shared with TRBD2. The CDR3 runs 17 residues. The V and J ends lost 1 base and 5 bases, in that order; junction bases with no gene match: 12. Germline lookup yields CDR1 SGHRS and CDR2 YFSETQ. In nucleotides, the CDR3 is TGCGCCAGCAGCTTGTCGGGGAGAGCGGGGGCACGAGATACGCAGTATTTT. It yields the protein CASSLSGRAGARDTQYF. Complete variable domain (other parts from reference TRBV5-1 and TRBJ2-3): KAGVTQTPRYLIKTRGQQVTLSCSPISGHRSVSWYQQTPGQGLQFLFEYFSETQRNKGNFPGRFSGRQFSNSRSEMNVSTLELGDSALYLCASSLSGRAGARDTQYFGPGTRLTVL.

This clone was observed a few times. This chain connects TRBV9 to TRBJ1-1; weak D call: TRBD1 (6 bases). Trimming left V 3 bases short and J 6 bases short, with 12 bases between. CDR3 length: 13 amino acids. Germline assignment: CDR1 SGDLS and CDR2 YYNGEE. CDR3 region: CASSAPGTSEAFF. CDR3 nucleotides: TGTGCCAGCAGCGCACCCGGGACATCTGAAGCTTTCTTT. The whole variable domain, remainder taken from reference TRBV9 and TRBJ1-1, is DSGVTQTPKHLITATGQRVTLRCSPRSGDLSVYWYQQSLDQGLQFLIQYYNGEERAKGNILERFSAQQFPDLHSELNLSSLELGDSALYFCASSAPGTSEAFFGQGTRLTVV.

CDR3 coding DNA: TGTGCCAGTAGTCCGAGGGGGCGCGGGGACAATCAGCCCCAGCATTTT. It is translated as CASSPRGRGDNQPQHF. The gene calls are TRBV19 and TRBJ1-5; 7 positions agree with TRBD1. Germline V CDR1 and CDR2: LNHDA, SQIVND (reference sequence). CDR3 length: 16 amino acids. Losses at the gene ends were 5 bases for V and 3 bases for J; bases not matched to a gene: 10. Supplemented by reference TRBV19 and TRBJ1-5, the full variable domain reads DGGITQSPKYLFRKEGQNVTLSCEQNLNHDAMYWYRQDPGQGLRLIYYSQIVNDFQKGDIAEGYSVSREKKESFPLTVTSAQKNPTAFYLCASSPRGRGDNQPQHFGDGTRLSIL.

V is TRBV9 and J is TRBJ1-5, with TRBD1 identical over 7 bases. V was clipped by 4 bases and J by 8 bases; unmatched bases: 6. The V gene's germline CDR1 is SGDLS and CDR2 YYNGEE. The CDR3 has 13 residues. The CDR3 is CASSSDRYKPQHF. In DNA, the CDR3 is TGTGCCAGCAGCTCGGACAGGTATAAGCCCCAGCATTTT.

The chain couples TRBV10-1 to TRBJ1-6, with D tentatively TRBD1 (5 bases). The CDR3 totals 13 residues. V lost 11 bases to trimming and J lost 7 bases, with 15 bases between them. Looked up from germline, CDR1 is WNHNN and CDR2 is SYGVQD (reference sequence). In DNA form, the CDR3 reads TGCGCCTGGCGGGGACGGCGGAATTCACCCCTCCACTTT. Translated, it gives CAWRGRRNSPLHF.

The CDR3 here is CASSWTSAGSNEKLFF. The CDR3 DNA follows: TGTGCCAGCAGCTGGACCTCTGCGGGGTCCAATGAAAAACTGTTTTTT. The J gene is TRBJ1-4, the V gene TRBV7-8; D not certain. The CDR3 length is 16 residues. Trimming left V 4 bases short and J 5 bases short, with 17 bases between. The V gene's germline CDR1 is SGHVS and CDR2 FQNEAQ.

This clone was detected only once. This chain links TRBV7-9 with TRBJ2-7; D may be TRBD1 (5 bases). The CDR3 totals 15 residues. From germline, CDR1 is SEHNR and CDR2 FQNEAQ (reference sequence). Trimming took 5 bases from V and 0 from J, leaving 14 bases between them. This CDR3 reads CASSPLVQGSYEQYF. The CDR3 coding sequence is TGTGCCAGCAGCCCCTTAGTCCAGGGCTCCTACGAGCAGTACTTC. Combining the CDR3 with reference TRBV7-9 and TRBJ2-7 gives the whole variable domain DTGVSQNPRHKITKRGQNVTFRCDPISEHNRLYWYRQTLGQGPEFLTYFQNEAQLEKSRLLSDRFSAERPKGSFSTLEIQRTEQGDSAMYLCASSPLVQGSYEQYFGPGTRLTVT.

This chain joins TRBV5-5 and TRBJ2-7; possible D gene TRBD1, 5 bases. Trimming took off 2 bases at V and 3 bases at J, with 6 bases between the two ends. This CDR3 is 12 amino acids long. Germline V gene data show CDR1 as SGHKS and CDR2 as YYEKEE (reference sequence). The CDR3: CASSLGDYEQYF. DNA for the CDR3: TGTGCCAGCAGCTTAGGGGACTACGAGCAGTACTTC.

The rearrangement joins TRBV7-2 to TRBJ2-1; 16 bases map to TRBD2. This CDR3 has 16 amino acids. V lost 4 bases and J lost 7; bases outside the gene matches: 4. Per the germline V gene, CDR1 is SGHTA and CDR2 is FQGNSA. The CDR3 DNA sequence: TGTGCCAGCAGCTCGCCGGGACTAGCGGGAGGGAATGAGCAGTTCTTC. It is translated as CASSSPGLAGGNEQFF.

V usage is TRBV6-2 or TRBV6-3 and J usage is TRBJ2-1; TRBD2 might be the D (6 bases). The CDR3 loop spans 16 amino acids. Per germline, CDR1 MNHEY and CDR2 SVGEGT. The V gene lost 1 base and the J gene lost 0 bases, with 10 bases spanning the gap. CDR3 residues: CASSYYIGSSYNEQFF. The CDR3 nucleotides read TGTGCCAGCAGTTACTACATCGGGAGCTCCTACAATGAGCAGTTCTTC.

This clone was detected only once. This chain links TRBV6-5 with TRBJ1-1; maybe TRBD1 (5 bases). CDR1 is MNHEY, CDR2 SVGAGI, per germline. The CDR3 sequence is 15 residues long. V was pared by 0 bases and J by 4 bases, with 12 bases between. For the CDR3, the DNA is TGTGCCAGCAGTTACTCGAGCGGGGGTAGCACTGAAGCTTTCTTT. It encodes CASSYSSGGSTEAFF.

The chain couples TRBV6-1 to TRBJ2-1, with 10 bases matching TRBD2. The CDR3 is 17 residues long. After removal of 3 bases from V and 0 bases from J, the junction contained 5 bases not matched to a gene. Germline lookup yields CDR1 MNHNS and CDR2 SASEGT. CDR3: CASSDLAGALSYNEQFF. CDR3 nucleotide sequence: TGTGCCAGCAGTGACCTAGCGGGGGCCCTCTCCTACAATGAGCAGTTCTTC.

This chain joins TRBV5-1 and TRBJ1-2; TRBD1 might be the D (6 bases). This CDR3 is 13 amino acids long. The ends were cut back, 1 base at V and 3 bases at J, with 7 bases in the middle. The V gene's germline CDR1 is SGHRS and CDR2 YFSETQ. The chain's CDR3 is CASSLRTDYGYTF. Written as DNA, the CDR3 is TGCGCCAGCAGCTTGAGGACAGACTATGGCTACACCTTC.

CDR3 protein: CASSRQGDQPQHF. CDR3 nucleotide sequence: TGTGCCAGTAGTAGACAGGGTGATCAGCCCCAGCATTTT. The chain carries TRBV19 and TRBJ1-5; 7 bases align to TRBD1. The CDR3 has 13 residues. V shed 4 bases, J shed 5 bases, and the junction held 2 bases outside the gene matches. Per germline, CDR1 LNHDA and CDR2 SQIVND (reference sequence).

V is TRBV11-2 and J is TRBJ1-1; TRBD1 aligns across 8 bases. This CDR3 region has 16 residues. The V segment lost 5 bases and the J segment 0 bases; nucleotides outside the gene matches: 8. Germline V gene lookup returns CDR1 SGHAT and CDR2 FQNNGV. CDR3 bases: TGTGCCAGCAGCGTGGGACAGGCTGGCATGAACACTGAAGCTTTCTTT. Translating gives CASSVGQAGMNTEAFF.

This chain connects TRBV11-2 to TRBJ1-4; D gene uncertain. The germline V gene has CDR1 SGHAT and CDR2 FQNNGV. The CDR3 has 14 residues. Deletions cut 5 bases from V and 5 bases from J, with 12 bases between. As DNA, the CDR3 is TGTGCCAGCAGCCCAAGGACGGGGAATGAAAAACTGTTTTTT. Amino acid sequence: CASSPRTGNEKLFF.

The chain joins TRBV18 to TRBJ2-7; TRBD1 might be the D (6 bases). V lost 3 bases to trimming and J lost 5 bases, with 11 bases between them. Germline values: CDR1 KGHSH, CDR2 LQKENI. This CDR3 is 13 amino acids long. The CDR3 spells CASSPNRDNEQYF. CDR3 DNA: TGTGCCAGCTCACCGAACAGGGACAACGAGCAGTACTTC.

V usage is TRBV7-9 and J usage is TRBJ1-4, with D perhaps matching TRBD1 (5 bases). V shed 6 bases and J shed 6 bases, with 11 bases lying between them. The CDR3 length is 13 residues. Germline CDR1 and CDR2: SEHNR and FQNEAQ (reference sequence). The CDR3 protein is CASSWQGYEKLFF. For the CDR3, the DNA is TGTGCCAGCAGTTGGCAGGGTTATGAAAAACTGTTTTTT.

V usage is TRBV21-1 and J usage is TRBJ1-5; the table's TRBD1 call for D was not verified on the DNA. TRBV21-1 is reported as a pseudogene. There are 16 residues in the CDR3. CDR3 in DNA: TGTGCCAGCAGCAACTTCACAGGGACCTTCAATCAGCCCCAGCATTTT. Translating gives CASSNFTGTFNQPQHF.

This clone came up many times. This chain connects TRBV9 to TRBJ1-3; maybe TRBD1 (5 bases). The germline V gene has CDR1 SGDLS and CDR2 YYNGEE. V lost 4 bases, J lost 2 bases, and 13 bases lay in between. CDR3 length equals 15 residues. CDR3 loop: CASSPYGGAGNTIYF. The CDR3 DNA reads TGTGCCAGCAGCCCTTATGGGGGGGCTGGAAACACCATATATTTT.

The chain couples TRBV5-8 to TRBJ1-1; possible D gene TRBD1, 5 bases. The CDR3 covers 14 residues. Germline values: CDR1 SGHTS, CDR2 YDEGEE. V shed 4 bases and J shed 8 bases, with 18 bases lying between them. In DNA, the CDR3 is TGTGCCAGCAGCCCTGGGCTTTCGACAGTCGAAGCTTTCTTT. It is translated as CASSPGLSTVEAFF.

The CDR3 DNA reads TGTGCCATCAGTATAGACAGGGGGCTGAACACTGAAGCTTTCTTT. It yields the protein CAISIDRGLNTEAFF. V and J are TRBV10-3 and TRBJ1-1, with 10 nucleotides matching TRBD1. There are 15 residues in the CDR3. V shed 5 bases, J shed 0 bases, and the junction held 3 bases outside the gene matches. Germline V gene lookup returns CDR1 ENHRY and CDR2 SYGVKD.

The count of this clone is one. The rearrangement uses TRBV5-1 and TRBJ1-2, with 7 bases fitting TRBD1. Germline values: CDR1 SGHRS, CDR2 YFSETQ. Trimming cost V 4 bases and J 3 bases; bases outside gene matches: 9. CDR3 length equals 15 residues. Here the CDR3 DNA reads TGCGCCAGCAGCGGAGGGGACAGCGCCGACTATGGCTACACCTTC. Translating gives CASSGGDSADYGYTF.

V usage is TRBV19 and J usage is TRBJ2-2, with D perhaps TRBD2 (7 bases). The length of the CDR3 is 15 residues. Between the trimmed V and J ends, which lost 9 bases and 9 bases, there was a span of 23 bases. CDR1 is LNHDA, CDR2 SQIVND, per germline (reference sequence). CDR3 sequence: CASHHARGAERELFF. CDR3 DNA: TGTGCCAGCCACCACGCTCGGGGGGCTGAAAGGGAGCTGTTTTTT.

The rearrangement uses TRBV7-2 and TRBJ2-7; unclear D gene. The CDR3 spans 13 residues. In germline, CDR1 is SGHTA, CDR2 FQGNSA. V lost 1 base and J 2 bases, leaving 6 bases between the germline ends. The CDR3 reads CASSLESAYEQYF. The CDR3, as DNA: TGTGCCAGCAGCTTAGAGAGCGCCTACGAGCAGTACTTC.

Here the CDR3 DNA reads TGTGCCAGCAGTTACGGGCCCAACAATGAGCAGTTCTTC. It codes for CASSYGPNNEQFF. The V and J genes are TRBV6-5 and TRBJ2-1; D remains unclear. The V gene's germline CDR1 is MNHEY and CDR2 SVGAGI. The length of the CDR3 is 13 residues. Trimming removed 2 bases at V and 5 bases at J, with 7 bases between.